The 24 T cell receptor beta chains below all came from one sample that was sequenced in a study of Ad26.COV2.S vaccination and SARS-CoV-2 variants. Noted treatment: about 20 received Ad26.COV2.S at low or high dose, single or two shots; a few received placebo; per-sample allocation not given. Sampling was done on day 63 after the first vaccine or placebo injection. The method was immunoSEQ multiplex PCR; TCRdb's version includes in-frame clones alone and lacks a portion of them. The table includes approximately 350,000 clones, about 83% detected once. Here the sequenced sample was peripheral blood, taken in a trial of Ad26.COV2.S vaccine versus placebo. These receptors originate from a person between 18 and 59 years old who received the Ad26.COV2.S COVID-19 vaccine or a placebo.

The CDR3 DNA sequence: TGTGCCACCAGCAGAGATCGGGGCAGGGTGAGCTACAATGAGCAGTTCTTC. Translation gives CATSRDRGRVSYNEQFF. The chain carries TRBV15 and TRBJ2-1; TRBD1 or TRBD2 may be the D gene (5 bases each). The CDR3 spans 17 residues. Germline CDR1 LNHNV, CDR2 YYDKDF (reference sequence). Trimming took 0 bases from V and 3 from J, leaving 15 bases between them.

In the case of this clone: The sample has other DNA sequences that encode this CDR3 too. In DNA, the CDR3 is TGTGCCAGCAGTTACTCGCGTCAGGGAAATTCACCCCTCCACTTT. This gives the protein CASSYSRQGNSPLHF. The V and J genes are TRBV6-5 and TRBJ1-6, with a possible D match to TRBD1 (5 bases). The V gene lost 0 bases and the J gene lost 7 bases, with 10 bases spanning the gap. The V gene's germline CDR1 is MNHEY and CDR2 SVGAGI. The CDR3 has 15 residues.

This clone has just one count. The chain combines TRBV7-7 with TRBJ1-3, with D perhaps matching TRBD1 (5 bases). The CDR3 is made up of 15 amino acids. The germline gives CDR1 SSHAT, CDR2 FNYEAQ (reference sequence). V lost 5 bases to trimming and J lost 4 bases, with 15 bases between them. The DNA of the CDR3 is TGTGCCAGCAGCCCAGGGACGGCTGACGGAAACACCATATATTTT. Its translation is CASSPGTADGNTIYF. The full variable domain, rest sourced from reference TRBV7-7 and TRBJ1-3, is GAGVSQSPRYKVTKRGQDVTLRCDPISSHATLYWYQQALGQGPEFLTYFNYEAQPDKSGLPSDRFSAERPEGSISTLTIQRTEQRDSAMYRCASSPGTADGNTIYFGEGSWLTVV.

The chain has TRBV6-2 or TRBV6-3 and TRBJ2-3; D not certain. This CDR3 has 14 residues. V shed 2 bases and J shed 1 base, with 7 bases lying between them. From germline, CDR1 is MNHEY and CDR2 SVGEGT. The CDR3 DNA reads TGTGCCAGCAGTTACGCGGCGCGCACAGATACGCAGTATTTT. It is translated as CASSYAARTDTQYF.

J is TRBJ1-4 and V is TRBV6-2 or TRBV6-3; no clear D gene. V shed 0 bases and J shed 0 bases, with 14 bases lying between them. Germline V gives CDR1 MNHEY, CDR2 SVGEGT. The CDR3 totals 18 residues. CDR3 protein: CASSYSTRVVSTNEKLFF. CDR3 coding DNA: TGTGCCAGCAGTTACTCGACGAGGGTGGTTTCAACTAATGAAAAACTGTTTTTT.

The V call is TRBV11-3, the J call TRBJ1-1, with 7 bases fitting TRBD1. CDR1 is SGHNT and CDR2 is YENEEA in the germline V gene. V was clipped by 4 bases and J by 5 bases; unmatched bases: 10. The CDR3 is 15 amino acids. The CDR3 region is CASSSDREGGTEAFF. In DNA form, the CDR3 reads TGTGCCAGCAGCTCTGACAGGGAAGGAGGTACTGAAGCTTTCTTT.

This clone was detected once. V and J are TRBV3-1 (or the pseudogene TRBV3-2) and TRBJ1-2; tentatively, D is TRBD1 (5 bases). Trimming left V 1 base short and J 3 bases short, with 9 bases between. The CDR3 is made up of 14 amino acids. Germline V gene data show CDR1 as LGHDT and CDR2 as YNNKEL (reference sequence). For the CDR3, the DNA is TGTGCCAGCAGCCAAGTCGACAGCGACTATGGCTACACCTTC. Its translation is CASSQVDSDYGYTF.

This clone came up once. This rearrangement joins TRBV4-3 to TRBJ2-3; unclear D gene. Trimming cost V 0 bases and J 0 bases, with 4 bases left between them. Germline V lookup: CDR1 LGHNA, CDR2 YSLEER. CDR3 length: 14 amino acids. CDR3 bases: TGCGCCAGCAGCCAAGAAGGAAGCACAGATACGCAGTATTTT. Amino acids: CASSQEGSTDTQYF.

CDR3: CASAASGSTDTQYF. The CDR3 region has the DNA TGCGCCAGCGCGGCCAGCGGCAGCACAGATACGCAGTATTTT. V gene TRBV5-1 combines with J gene TRBJ2-3; possibly TRBD2 for D (5 bases). The CDR3 has 14 residues. The V end was cut by 7 bases, the J end by 0 bases, with 12 bases between. CDR1 is SGHRS and CDR2 is YFSETQ in the germline V gene.

This clone was seen only a few times. The chain couples TRBV5-1 to TRBJ2-1, with TRBD2 identical over 15 bases. Germline CDR1 SGHRS, CDR2 YFSETQ. J gave up 9 bases and V 3 bases, and 7 bases lay outside the gene matches. The CDR3 runs 16 residues. Here the CDR3 DNA reads TGCGCCAGCAGCTCAGGACTAGCGGGAGGGCCACGTGAGCAGTTCTTC. Protein: CASSSGLAGGPREQFF.

V and J are TRBV19 and TRBJ2-5, with D uncertain. The V end was cut by 2 bases, the J end by 2 bases, with 9 bases between. Per germline, CDR1 LNHDA and CDR2 SQIVND (reference sequence). The CDR3 has 14 residues. CDR3 in amino acids: CASSIMAGQETQYF. In nucleotides, the CDR3 is TGTGCCAGTAGTATAATGGCAGGACAAGAGACCCAGTACTTC.

The chain has TRBV15 and TRBJ1-1; D gene unclear. Trimming took off 5 bases at V and 1 base at J, with 14 bases between the two ends. Germline CDR1 and CDR2: LNHNV and YYDKDF (reference sequence). The CDR3 loop spans 15 amino acids. The DNA for the CDR3 is TGTGCCACCAGCCCTCTGCGGGCAGGGAACACTGAAGCTTTCTTT. It yields the protein CATSPLRAGNTEAFF.

This chain connects TRBV19 to TRBJ1-6; TRBD1 matches at 10 bases. V was pared by 6 bases and J by 6 bases, with 5 bases of the junction left unmatched. CDR3 length equals 15 residues. Germline-derived CDR1 and CDR2 are LNHDA and SQIVND (reference sequence). The CDR3 here is CASSRQGAGNSPLHF. CDR3 coding DNA: TGTGCCAGTAGCCGACAGGGGGCAGGTAATTCACCCCTCCACTTT.

CDR3 DNA sequence: TGTGCCAGCAGCCCGACAGGGGCGACTGGCTACACCTTC. Translating it yields CASSPTGATGYTF. V gene TRBV5-6 combines with J gene TRBJ1-2; TRBD1 matches 8 bases. Germline V gene sequence: CDR1 SGHDT, CDR2 YYEEEE. V lost 4 bases to trimming and J lost 7 bases; unmatched junction nucleotides: 6. The CDR3 contains 13 residues.

This clone was counted only a few times. The V and J genes are TRBV7-2 and TRBJ1-1; 9 bases match TRBD1. The V and J ends lost 1 base and 5 bases, in that order; junction bases with no gene match: 2. This CDR3 region has 14 residues. CDR1 is SGHTA and CDR2 is FQGNSA in the germline V gene. CDR3 nucleotides: TGTGCCAGCAGCTTAGGGACAGGGGTTACTGAAGCTTTCTTT. It codes for CASSLGTGVTEAFF.

The J gene is TRBJ1-3, the V gene TRBV6-6; no clear D. Trimming took 0 bases from V and 0 from J, leaving 9 bases between them. CDR1 and CDR2 from the germline V gene are MNHNY and SVGAGI (reference sequence). The CDR3 totals 16 residues. CDR3 sequence reads: CASSYSAVNSGNTIYF. The CDR3 DNA sequence: TGTGCCAGCAGTTACTCTGCAGTCAACTCTGGAAACACCATATATTTT.

The V gene is TRBV4-1, the J gene TRBJ2-1; weak D call: TRBD2 (5 bases). Trimming stripped 4 bases from V and 12 bases from J, with 19 bases between. Germline assignment: CDR1 MGHRA and CDR2 YSYEKL. CDR3 length equals 14 residues. The CDR3: CASSPGRVGVGQFF. DNA for the CDR3: TGCGCCAGCAGCCCTGGGCGGGTGGGAGTAGGGCAGTTCTTC.

The chain has TRBV4-2 and TRBJ1-3; 9 nucleotides line up with TRBD1. The CDR3 runs 16 residues. Germline V gene data show CDR1 as LGHNA and CDR2 as YNFKEQ. V lost 1 base to trimming and J lost 3 bases; unmatched junction nucleotides: 4. As DNA, the CDR3 is TGTGCCAGCAGCCAAGTGGGACAGGGACTTGGAAACACCATATATTTT. Protein: CASSQVGQGLGNTIYF.

The gene calls are TRBV3-1 (or the pseudogene TRBV3-2) and TRBJ1-1; possible D gene TRBD1, 5 bases. Trimming removed 3 bases at V and 1 base at J, with 15 bases between. The CDR3 loop spans 16 amino acids. Per germline, CDR1 LGHDT and CDR2 YNNKEL (reference sequence). Here the CDR3 reads CASSHPRGRQNTEAFF. CDR3 in DNA: TGTGCCAGCAGCCATCCCCGGGGCAGACAGAACACTGAAGCTTTCTTT.

This chain connects TRBV3-1 (or the pseudogene TRBV3-2) to TRBJ2-3, with D perhaps matching TRBD2 (6 bases). The V gene's germline CDR1 is LGHDT and CDR2 YNNKEL (reference sequence). The CDR3 is 16 residues long. Between the trimmed V and J ends, which lost 2 bases and 2 bases, there was a span of 14 bases. CDR3 in DNA: TGTGCCAGCAGCCAACTAGCGACCCACACCACAGATACGCAGTATTTT. This encodes CASSQLATHTTDTQYF.

V gene TRBV24-1 combines with J gene TRBJ2-5; weak D call: TRBD2 (5 bases). Trimming left V 4 bases short and J 2 bases short, with 16 bases between. CDR3 size: 16 residues. Looked up from germline, CDR1 is KGHDR and CDR2 is SFDVKD. The CDR3 loop reads CATSDGGPNPQETQYF. The CDR3 nucleotides are TGTGCCACCAGTGACGGAGGCCCTAACCCACAAGAGACCCAGTACTTC.

The gene calls are TRBV12-3 or TRBV12-4 and TRBJ2-5; TRBD1 agrees at 10 bases. The CDR3 is 13 residues long. Trimming removed 8 bases from V and 4 bases from J; junction bases left unmatched: 4. The CDR3 is CASLGTGVETQYF. CDR3 coding DNA: TGTGCCAGCCTCGGGACAGGGGTAGAGACCCAGTACTTC.

The genes are TRBV11-2 and TRBJ1-2, with 8 positions matching TRBD1. The CDR3 length is 16 residues. After removal of 0 bases from V and 5 bases from J, the junction contained 8 bases not matched to a gene. Germline values: CDR1 SGHAT, CDR2 FQNNGV. The CDR3 bases are TGTGCCAGCAGCTTAGATGGCGGGACAGGAATATATGGCTACACCTTC. This translates into CASSLDGGTGIYGYTF.

This sequence joins TRBV4-1 and TRBJ2-3, with TRBD2 as a possible D gene (6 bases). V was clipped by 2 bases and J by 4 bases, with 13 bases between them. Germline V lookup: CDR1 MGHRA, CDR2 YSYEKL. The CDR3 extends over 15 amino acids. CDR3 nucleotides: TGCGCCAGCAGCCAACAGGCGGGACTGGCAGATACGCAGTATTTT. Amino acid sequence: CASSQQAGLADTQYF.